Described below is a single T cell receptor beta chain sequence and its context. The germline CDR1 and CDR2 sequences are ENHRY and SYGVKD. This CDR3 region has 14 residues. Losses at the gene ends were 3 bases for V and 0 bases for J; bases not matched to a gene: 0. The treatment denotes: oral pan-JAK inhibitor, 5-10 mg twice daily. A FACSAria was used to sort CD4+ and CD8+ T cells. These cells came from PBMCs. The entry originates in a study of CD8+ T cells in alopecia areata. cDNA serving as the sequencing template came from extracted, reverse transcribed RNA. Only in-frame clones appear in the TCRdb table, and some are missing; sequencing was by immunoSEQ multiplex PCR. The sample includes about 100,000 clones, about 83% of them seen just once.

The specimen was CD8+ T cells sorted from blood, collected at week 24, from a patient treated with tofacitinib. V and J are TRBV10-3 and TRBJ2-5; 8 nucleotides match TRBD2. This TCR was recovered from a human donor with alopecia areata. CDR3 sequence: CAISELADQETQYF. The CDR3 DNA follows: TGTGCCATCAGTGAACTAGCGGACCAAGAGACCCAGTACTTC.